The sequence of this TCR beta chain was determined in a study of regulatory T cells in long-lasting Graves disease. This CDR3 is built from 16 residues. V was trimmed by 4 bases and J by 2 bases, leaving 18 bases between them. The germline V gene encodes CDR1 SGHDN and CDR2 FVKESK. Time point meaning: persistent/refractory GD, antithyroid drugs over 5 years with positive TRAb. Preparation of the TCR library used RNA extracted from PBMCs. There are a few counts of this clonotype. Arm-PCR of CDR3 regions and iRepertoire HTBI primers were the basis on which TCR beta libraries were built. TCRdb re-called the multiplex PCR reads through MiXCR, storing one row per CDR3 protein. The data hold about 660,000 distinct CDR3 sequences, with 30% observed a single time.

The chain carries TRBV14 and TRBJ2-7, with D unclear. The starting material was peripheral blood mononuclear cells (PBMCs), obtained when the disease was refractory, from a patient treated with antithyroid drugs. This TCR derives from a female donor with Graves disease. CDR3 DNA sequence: TGTGCCAGCAGCCCAACGCTGCGCATACCTCCCTACGAGCAGTACTTC. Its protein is CASSPTLRIPPYEQYF. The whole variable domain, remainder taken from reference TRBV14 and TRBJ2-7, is EAGVTQFPSHSVIEKGQTVTLRCDPISGHDNLYWYRRVMGKEIKFLLHFVKESKQDESGMPNNRFLAERTGGTYSTLKVQPAELEDSGVYFCASSPTLRIPPYEQYFGPGTRLTVT.